This T cell receptor beta chain was sequenced for a study of Ad26.COV2.S vaccination and SARS-CoV-2 variants. Whole-study context: COV1001, an Ad26.COV2.S trial, supplied this vaccine-arm donor. Regarding the study as a whole: Similar non-spike TCR breadth was seen in vaccine and placebo recipients. Analyses of TCR breadth and depth may have underestimated total T cell responses.

Treatment: roughly 18 received Ad26.COV2.S at low or high dose, single or two shots; 5 received placebo; per-sample allocation not given. Sampling happened 63 days after the first vaccine or placebo injection. As its vector, the vaccine had Ad26, which expressed Wuhan-strain SARS-CoV-2 spike. A note on this clone: As yet, its antigen is unknown.

TCRdb's table, derived via immunoSEQ multiplex PCR, lists solely in-frame clones and lacks some. The sample holds 300,000 to 350,000 clones, 85% seen once. Germline trimming cut 5 bases from V and 4 bases from J; bases unmatched to any gene: 10. CDR3 length: 15 residues. Germline V CDR1 and CDR2: LGHDT, YNNKEL (reference sequence). The clonotype was recovered from a person aged 18-60 years who received the Ad26.COV2.S COVID-19 vaccine or a placebo. The source was peripheral blood, collected in a trial of Ad26.COV2.S vaccine versus placebo. The chain joins TRBV3-1 (or the pseudogene TRBV3-2) to TRBJ2-7, with 8 nucleotides matching TRBD1. The chain's CDR3 is CASSVSGTGSYEQYF. The CDR3 DNA sequence: TGTGCCAGCAGCGTGTCCGGGACAGGTAGTTACGAGCAGTACTTC.